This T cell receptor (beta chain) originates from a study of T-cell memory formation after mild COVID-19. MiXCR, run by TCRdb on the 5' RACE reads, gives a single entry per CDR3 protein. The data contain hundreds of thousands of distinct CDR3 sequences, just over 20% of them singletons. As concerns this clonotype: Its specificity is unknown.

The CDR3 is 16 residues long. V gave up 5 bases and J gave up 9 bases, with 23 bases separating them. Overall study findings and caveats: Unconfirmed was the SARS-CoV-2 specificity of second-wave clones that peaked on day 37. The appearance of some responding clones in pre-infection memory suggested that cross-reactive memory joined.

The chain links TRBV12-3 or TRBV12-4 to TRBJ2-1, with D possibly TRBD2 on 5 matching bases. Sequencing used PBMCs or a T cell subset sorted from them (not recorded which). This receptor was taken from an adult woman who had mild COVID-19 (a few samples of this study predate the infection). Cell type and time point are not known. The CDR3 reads CASSTLDLGSYGEQFF. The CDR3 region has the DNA TGTGCCAGCAGTACACTAGATTTGGGTTCTTACGGTGAGCAGTTCTTC.